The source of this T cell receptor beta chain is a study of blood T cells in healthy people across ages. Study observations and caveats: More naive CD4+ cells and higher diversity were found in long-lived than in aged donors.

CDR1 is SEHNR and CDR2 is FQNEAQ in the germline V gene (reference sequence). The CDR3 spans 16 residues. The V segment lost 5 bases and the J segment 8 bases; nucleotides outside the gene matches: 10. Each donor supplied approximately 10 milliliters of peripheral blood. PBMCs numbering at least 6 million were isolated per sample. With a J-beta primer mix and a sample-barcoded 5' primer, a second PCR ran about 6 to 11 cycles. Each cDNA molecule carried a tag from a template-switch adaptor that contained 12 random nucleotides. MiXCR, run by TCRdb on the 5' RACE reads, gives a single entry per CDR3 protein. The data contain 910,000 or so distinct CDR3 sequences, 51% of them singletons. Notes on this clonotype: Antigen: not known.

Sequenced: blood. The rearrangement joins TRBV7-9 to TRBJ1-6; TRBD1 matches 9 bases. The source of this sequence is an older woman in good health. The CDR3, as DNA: TGTGCCAGCAGCCCACAGACAGGGGGTGCCCATTCACCCCTCCACTTT. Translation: CASSPQTGGAHSPLHF.